The 4 T cell receptor beta chains below were found in one sample sequenced in a study of shared clonotypes between healthy human individuals. Only in-frame clones appear in the TCRdb table, and some are missing; sequencing was by immunoSEQ multiplex PCR. The data show over a million clones, about 84% seen once. Sequencing was done on a sample of memory CD4+ T cells from PBMCs. Subset: CD45RA-negative fraction. Receptors originate from a man between 18 and 29 years old in good health. Some clones in this sample may be carry-over from other donors' samples.

Turning to this clone: Other nucleotide sequences in the sample specify the same CDR3. This chain links TRBV7-9 with TRBJ2-7, with D possibly matching TRBD2 (6 bases). This CDR3 comprises 13 residues. Germline lookup yields CDR1 SEHNR and CDR2 FQNEAQ (reference sequence). The V gene lost 0 bases and the J gene lost 6 bases, with 9 bases spanning the gap. The CDR3 here is CASSLAGGSEQYF. The DNA of the CDR3 is TGTGCCAGCAGCTTAGCGGGAGGTTCCGAGCAGTACTTC.

The chain recombines TRBV11-2 with TRBJ2-1; 9 nucleotides align to TRBD2. Germline CDR1 is SGHAT and CDR2 is FQNNGV. With V trimmed by 5 bases and J by 3 bases, 14 bases remained unmatched. This CDR3 has 18 amino acids. CDR3 loop: CASSTQRGGRVLYNEQFF. DNA of the CDR3: TGTGCCAGCAGCACCCAGCGTGGCGGGAGGGTGCTCTACAATGAGCAGTTCTTC.

The chain links TRBV7-9 to TRBJ1-2, with a tentative D call TRBD1 (5 bases). CDR3 length: 18 amino acids. Germline loops: CDR1 SEHNR, CDR2 FQNEAQ (reference sequence). Between the trimmed V and J ends, which lost 5 bases and 4 bases, there was a span of 26 bases. The chain's CDR3 is CASSLGRPLLGRGYGYTF. CDR3 nucleotide sequence: TGTGCCAGCAGCCTCGGACGCCCACTTTTGGGACGAGGCTATGGCTACACCTTC.

V gene TRBV7-3 combines with J gene TRBJ2-5; D is uncertain. Trimming shortened V by 5 bases and J by 5 bases, and 12 bases separated the two germline ends. Germline V gene lookup returns CDR1 SGHTA and CDR2 FQGTGA. This CDR3 region has 13 residues. CDR3 bases: TGTGCCAGCAGCCCCTATGGGTGGGAGACCCAGTACTTC. Translation: CASSPYGWETQYF.